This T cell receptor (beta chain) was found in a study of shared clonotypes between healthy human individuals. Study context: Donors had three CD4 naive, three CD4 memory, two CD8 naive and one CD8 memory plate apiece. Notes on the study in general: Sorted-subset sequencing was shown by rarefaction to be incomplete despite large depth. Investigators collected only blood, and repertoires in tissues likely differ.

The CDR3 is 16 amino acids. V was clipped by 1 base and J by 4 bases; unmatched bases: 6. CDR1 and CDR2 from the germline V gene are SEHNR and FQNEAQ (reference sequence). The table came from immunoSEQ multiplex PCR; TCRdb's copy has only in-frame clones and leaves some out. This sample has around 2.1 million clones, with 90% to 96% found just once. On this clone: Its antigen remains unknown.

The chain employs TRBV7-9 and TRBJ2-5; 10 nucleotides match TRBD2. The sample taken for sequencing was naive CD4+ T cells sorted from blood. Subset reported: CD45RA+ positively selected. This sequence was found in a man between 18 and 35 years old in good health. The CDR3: CASSLGPSGRLETQYF. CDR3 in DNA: TGTGCCAGCAGCTTAGGTCCTAGCGGGAGATTAGAGACCCAGTACTTC.